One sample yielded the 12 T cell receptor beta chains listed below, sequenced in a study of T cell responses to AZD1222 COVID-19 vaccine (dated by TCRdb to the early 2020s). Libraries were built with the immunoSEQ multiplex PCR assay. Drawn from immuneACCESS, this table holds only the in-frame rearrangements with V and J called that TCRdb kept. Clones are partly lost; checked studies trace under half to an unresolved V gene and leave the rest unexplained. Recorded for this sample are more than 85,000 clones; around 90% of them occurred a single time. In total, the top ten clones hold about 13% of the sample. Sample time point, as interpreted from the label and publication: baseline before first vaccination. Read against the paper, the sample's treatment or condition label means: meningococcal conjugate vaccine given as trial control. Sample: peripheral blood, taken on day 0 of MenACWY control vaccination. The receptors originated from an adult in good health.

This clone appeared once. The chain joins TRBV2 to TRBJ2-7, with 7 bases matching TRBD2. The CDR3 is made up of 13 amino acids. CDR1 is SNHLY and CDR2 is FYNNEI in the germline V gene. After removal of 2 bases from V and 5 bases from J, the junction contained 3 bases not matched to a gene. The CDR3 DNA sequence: TGTGCCAGCAGTGAAACGGGGGGAAACGAGCAGTACTTC. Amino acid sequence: CASSETGGNEQYF. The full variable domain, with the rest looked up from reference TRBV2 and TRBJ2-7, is EPEVTQTPSHQVTQMGQEVILRCVPISNHLYFYWYRQILGQKVEFLVSFYNNEISEKSEIFDDQFSVERPDGSNFTLKIRSTKLEDSAMYFCASSETGGNEQYFGPGTRLTVT.

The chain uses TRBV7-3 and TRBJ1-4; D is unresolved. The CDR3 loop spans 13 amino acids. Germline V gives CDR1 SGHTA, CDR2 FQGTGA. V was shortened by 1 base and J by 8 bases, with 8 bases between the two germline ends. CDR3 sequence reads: CASSLNSGEKLFF. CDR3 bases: TGTGCCAGCAGCTTAAATTCCGGGGAAAAACTGTTTTTT.

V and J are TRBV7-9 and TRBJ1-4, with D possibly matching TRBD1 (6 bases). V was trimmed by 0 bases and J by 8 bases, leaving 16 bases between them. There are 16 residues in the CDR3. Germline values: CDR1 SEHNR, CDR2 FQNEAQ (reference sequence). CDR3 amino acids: CASSLAVGHFREKLFF. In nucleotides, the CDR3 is TGTGCCAGCAGCTTAGCAGTGGGACACTTCAGGGAAAAACTGTTTTTT.

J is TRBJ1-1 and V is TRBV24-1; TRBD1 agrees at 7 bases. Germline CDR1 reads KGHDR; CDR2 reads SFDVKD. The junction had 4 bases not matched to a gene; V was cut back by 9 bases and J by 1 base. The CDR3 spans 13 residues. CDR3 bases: TGTGCCACCCAACAGGGGTGGAACACTGAAGCTTTCTTT. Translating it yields CATQQGWNTEAFF.

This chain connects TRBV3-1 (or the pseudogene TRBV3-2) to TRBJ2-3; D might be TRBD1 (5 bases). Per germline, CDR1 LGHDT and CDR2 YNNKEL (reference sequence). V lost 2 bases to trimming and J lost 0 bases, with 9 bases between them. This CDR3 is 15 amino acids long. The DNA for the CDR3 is TGTGCCAGCAGCCAACAGACAGTGAGCACAGATACGCAGTATTTT. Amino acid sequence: CASSQQTVSTDTQYF.

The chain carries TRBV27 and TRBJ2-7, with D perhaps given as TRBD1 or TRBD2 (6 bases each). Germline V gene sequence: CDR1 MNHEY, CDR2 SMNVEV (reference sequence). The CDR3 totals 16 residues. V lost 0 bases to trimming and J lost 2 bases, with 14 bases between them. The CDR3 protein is CASSLSLRGAAYEQYF. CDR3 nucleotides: TGTGCCAGCAGTTTATCGTTAAGGGGGGCCGCCTACGAGCAGTACTTC.

CDR3 DNA: TGTGCCAGCAGTTTAACGACCAGGGAGACCCAGTACTTC. It codes for CASSLTTRETQYF. The chain joins TRBV27 to TRBJ2-5; D unclear. The length of the CDR3 is 13 residues. Germline V gene data show CDR1 as MNHEY and CDR2 as SMNVEV (reference sequence). The ends were cut back, 2 bases at V and 5 bases at J, with 9 bases in the middle.

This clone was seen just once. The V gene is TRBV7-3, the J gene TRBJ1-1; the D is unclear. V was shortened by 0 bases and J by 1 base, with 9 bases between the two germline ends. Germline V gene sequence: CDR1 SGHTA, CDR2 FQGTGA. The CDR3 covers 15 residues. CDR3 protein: CASSLTSGENTEAFF. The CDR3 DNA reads TGTGCCAGCAGCTTAACGAGTGGGGAGAACACTGAAGCTTTCTTT.

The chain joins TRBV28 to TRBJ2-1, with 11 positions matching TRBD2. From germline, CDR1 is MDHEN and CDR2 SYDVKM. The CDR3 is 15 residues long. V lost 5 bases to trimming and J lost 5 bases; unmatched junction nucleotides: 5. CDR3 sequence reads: CASSLRLAGNNEQFF. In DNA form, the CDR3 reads TGTGCCAGCAGTCTAAGACTAGCGGGGAACAATGAGCAGTTCTTC.

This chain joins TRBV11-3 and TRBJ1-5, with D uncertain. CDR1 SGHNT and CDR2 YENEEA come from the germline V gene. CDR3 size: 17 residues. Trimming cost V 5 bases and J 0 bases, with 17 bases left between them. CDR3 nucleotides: TGTGCCAGCAGCCTACCCGAGGAGGGAGGTAGCAATCAGCCCCAGCATTTT. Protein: CASSLPEEGGSNQPQHF.

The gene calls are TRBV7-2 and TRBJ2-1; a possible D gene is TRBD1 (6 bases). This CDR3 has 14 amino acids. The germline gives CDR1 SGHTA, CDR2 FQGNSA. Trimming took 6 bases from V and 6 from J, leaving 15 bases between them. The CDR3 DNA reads TGTGCCAGCAGTCCGATCGGACAGACCAATGAGCAGTTCTTC. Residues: CASSPIGQTNEQFF.

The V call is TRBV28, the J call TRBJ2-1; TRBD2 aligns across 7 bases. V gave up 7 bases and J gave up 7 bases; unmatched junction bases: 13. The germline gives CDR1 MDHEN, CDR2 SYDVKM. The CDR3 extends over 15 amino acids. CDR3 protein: CASTPGLGAGNEQFF. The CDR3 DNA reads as TGTGCCAGCACCCCCGGGTTGGGAGCGGGAAATGAGCAGTTCTTC.